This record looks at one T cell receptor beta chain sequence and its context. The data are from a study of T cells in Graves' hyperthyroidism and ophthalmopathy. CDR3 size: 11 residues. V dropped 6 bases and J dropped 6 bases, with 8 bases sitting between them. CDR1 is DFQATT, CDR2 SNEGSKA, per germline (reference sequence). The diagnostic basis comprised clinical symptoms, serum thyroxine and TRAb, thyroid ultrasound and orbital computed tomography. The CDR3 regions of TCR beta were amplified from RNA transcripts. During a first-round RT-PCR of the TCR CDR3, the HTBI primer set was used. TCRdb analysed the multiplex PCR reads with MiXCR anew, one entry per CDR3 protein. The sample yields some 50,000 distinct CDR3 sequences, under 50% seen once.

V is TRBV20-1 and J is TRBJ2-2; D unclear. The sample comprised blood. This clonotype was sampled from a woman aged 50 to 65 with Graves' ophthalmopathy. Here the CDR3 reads CSASRPGELFF. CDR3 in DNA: TGCAGTGCCAGCCGCCCCGGGGAGCTGTTTTTT.